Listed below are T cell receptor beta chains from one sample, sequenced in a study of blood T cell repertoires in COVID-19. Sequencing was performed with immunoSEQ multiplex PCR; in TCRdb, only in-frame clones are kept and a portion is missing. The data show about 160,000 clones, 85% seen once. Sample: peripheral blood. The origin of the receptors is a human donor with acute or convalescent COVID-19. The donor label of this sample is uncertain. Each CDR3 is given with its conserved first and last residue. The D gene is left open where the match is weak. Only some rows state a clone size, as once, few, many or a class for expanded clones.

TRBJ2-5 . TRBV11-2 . TGTGCCAGCAGAGACAGTCGGGGGGCACAAGAGACCCAGTACTTC CASRDSRGAQETQYF
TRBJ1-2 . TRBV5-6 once TGTGCCAGCAGCTTGCGGTCTGGCGGTAACTATGGCTACACCTTC CASSLRSGGNYGYTF
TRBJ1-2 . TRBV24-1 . TGTGCCACCAGTGACCACCATCAGAGGGACTACACCTTC CATSDHHQRDYTF
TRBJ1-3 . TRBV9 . TGTGCCAGCAGCGCCCTCAGGGGACCCACATATTTT CASSALRGPTYF
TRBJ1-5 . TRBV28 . TGTGCCAGCAGTTTGGGGGGGGAGAGTCAGCCCCAGCATTTT CASSLGGESQPQHF
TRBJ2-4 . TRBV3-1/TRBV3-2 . TGTGCCAGCAGCCAAGATCCAATAGCCAAAAACATTCAGTACTTC CASSQDPIAKNIQYF
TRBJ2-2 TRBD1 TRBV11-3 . TGTGCCAGCAGCTTGAGCGTTGGGACAGGGGTGGCCGGGGAGCTGTTTTTT CASSLSVGTGVAGELFF
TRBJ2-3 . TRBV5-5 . TGTGCAGCCTCCCGGACAGTTTCCGATACGCAGTATTTT CAASRTVSDTQYF
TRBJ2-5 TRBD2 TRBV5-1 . TGCGCCAGCAGCTTGGAGGGCGGGGGAGAGACCCAGTACTTC CASSLEGGGETQYF
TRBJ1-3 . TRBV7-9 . TGTGCCAGCAGCGCTAGTCGGACTTCGCCGGGAAACACCATATATTTT CASSASRTSPGNTIYF
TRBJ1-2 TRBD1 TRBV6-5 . TGTGCCAGCAGCATACAGGGGGTATATGGCTACACCTTC CASSIQGVYGYTF
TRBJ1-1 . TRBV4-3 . TGCGCCAGCAGCCAAGCCAGGGGGAACACTGAAGCTTTCTTT CASSQARGNTEAFF
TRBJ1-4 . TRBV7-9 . TGTGCCAGCACCCTCGTCGGGTCTGATGAAAAACTGTTTTTT CASTLVGSDEKLFF
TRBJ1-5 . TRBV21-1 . TGTGCCAGCAGCAAAGATCAAGGGCGGGAAGAGGGGAAACCGGGGAATAGCAATCAGCCCCAGCATTTT CASSKDQGREEGKPGNSNQPQHF
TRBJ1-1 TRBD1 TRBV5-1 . TGCGCCAGCAGCCCGCAGGGGGCCGTGAACACTGAAGCTTTCTTT CASSPQGAVNTEAFF
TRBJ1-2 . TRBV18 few TGTGCCAGCTCACCCCTCGCCGGCAGGGCCGGGTTCCATGGCTACACCTTC CASSPLAGRAGFHGYTF
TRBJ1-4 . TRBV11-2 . TGTGCCAGCAGCTTAGTATATGGGCAGGGGAGAGAAAAACTGTTTTTT CASSLVYGQGREKLFF
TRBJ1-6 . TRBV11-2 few TGTGCCAGCAGCTTAGCCCCCCCCGGGGGGAGCTCCTATAATTCACCCCTCCACTTT CASSLAPPGGSSYNSPLHF
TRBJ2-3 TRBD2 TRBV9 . TGTGCCAGCAGCGCGTCAGCAGGGGGACTAGCAAGTGATACGCAGTATTTT CASSASAGGLASDTQYF
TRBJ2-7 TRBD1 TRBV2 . TGTGCCAGCAACCGGGACAGGGGCGAGCAGTACTTC CASNRDRGEQYF
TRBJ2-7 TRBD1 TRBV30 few TGTGCCTGGAGGTTGCTAGCAGGGACAGGGGAGGCCTACGAGCAGTACTTC CAWRLLAGTGEAYEQYF
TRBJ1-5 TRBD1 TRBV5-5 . TGTGCCAGCAGCGAGGGACAGGACCAGCCCCAGCATTTT CASSEGQDQPQHF
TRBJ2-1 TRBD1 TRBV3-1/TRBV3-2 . TGTGCCAGCAGCCGGCCGGGACAGGGCTTCCATGAGCAGTTCTTC CASSRPGQGFHEQFF
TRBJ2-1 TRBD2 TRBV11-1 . TGTGCCAGCAGCTTTCCAAGCGGGGGGGCAGGTGAGCAGTTCTTC CASSFPSGGAGEQFF
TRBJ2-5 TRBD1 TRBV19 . TGTGCCAGTAGGGCCCGGGACAGGGGTAGGGAGACCCAGTACTTC CASRARDRGRETQYF
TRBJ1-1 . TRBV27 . TGTGCCAGCAGTTTAGGCAGGGGAAGAGCTTTCTTT CASSLGRGRAFF
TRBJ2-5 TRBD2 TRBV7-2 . TGTGCCAGCAGCTACGGACTAGCGGGGGGGCGAGAGACCCAGTACTTC CASSYGLAGGRETQYF
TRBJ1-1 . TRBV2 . TGTGCCAGCAGTGAAGGGGCAGATTATAACACTGAAGCTTTCTTT CASSEGADYNTEAFF
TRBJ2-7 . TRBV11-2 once TGTGCCAGCAGCGGCGTAGCGTTCGAGGAGCAGTACTTC CASSGVAFEEQYF
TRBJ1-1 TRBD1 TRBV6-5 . TGTGCCAGCAGTTACACCTCCGGGACAGGGAGGACTGAAGCTTTCTTT CASSYTSGTGRTEAFF
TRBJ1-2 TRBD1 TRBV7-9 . TGTGCCAGCAGTCCAACCGGGACAGGGGGCAACTATGGCTACACCTTC CASSPTGTGGNYGYTF
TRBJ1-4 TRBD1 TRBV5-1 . TGCGCCAGCAGCTCTCGACAGGACAGGGGTCGGAATGAAAAACTGTTTTTT CASSSRQDRGRNEKLFF
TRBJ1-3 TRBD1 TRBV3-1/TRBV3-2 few TGTGCCAGCAGCCTTCTTCGGCAGGGGGTCTCTGGAAACACCATATATTTT CASSLLRQGVSGNTIYF
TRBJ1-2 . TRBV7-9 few TGTGCCAGCAGCTCCCGGGGGGCAGGCTACACCTTC CASSSRGAGYTF
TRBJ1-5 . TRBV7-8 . TGTGCCAGCAGTCTACGGGGGAGGGATAGCAATCAGCCCCAGCATTTT CASSLRGRDSNQPQHF
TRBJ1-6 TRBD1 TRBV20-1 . TGCAGTGCTAAGGGGGCATCACCCCTCCACTTT CSAKGASPLHF
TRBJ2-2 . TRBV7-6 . TGTGCCAGCAGCTTATTGGGCAGAATAAACACCGGGGAGCTGTTTTTT CASSLLGRINTGELFF
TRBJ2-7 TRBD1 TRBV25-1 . TGTGCCAGCAGTGTTCCGGGACAGCGATACTACGAGCAGTACTTC CASSVPGQRYYEQYF
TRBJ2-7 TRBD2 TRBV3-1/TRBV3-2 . TGTGCCAGCAGCCAGGGGACTAGCGGGGGCTCCTACGAGCAGTACTTC CASSQGTSGGSYEQYF
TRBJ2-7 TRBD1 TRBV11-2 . TGTGCCAGCAGATCCAACAGGGGGCCAGAGAACGAGCAGTACTTC CASRSNRGPENEQYF
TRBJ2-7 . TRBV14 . TGTGCCAGCAGCCTCTCAGGGTACGAGCAGTACTTC CASSLSGYEQYF
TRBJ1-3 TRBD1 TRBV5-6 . TGTGCCAGCAGCCTCCTCGGGACAGGAGAGAGAAACACCATATATTTT CASSLLGTGERNTIYF
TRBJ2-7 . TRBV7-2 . TGTGCCAGCAGCTCCTCGGGATTTGAATACGAGCAGTACTTC CASSSSGFEYEQYF
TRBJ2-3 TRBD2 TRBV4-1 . TGCGCCAGCAGCCTTTCCCCTAGCGGGGGGGTAGATACGCAGTATTTT CASSLSPSGGVDTQYF
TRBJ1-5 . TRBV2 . TGTGCCAGCAGTGAAGAATCCCGGGTAATGCCCCAGCATTTT CASSEESRVMPQHF
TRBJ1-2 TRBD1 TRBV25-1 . TGTGCCAGCAATGGGGACAGGGGGCCTGGCTACACCTTC CASNGDRGPGYTF
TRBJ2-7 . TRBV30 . TGTGCCTGGAGGACCGACAGTCCCTACGAGCAGTACTTC CAWRTDSPYEQYF
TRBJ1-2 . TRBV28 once TGTGCCACCTCGTATCAGGGCTACACCTTC CATSYQGYTF
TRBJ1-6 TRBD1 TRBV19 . TGTGCCAGTAGTCTCCAACCGGGACAGGGGAATTCACCCCTCCACTTT CASSLQPGQGNSPLHF
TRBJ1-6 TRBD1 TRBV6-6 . TGTGCCAGCAGTCGAAATACTGGGACAGTTTTAAATTCACCCCTCCACTTT CASSRNTGTVLNSPLHF
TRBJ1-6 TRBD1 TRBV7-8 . TGTGCCAGCAGCGTAACAGGGGGTGGCTGGAATTCACCCCTCCACTTT CASSVTGGGWNSPLHF
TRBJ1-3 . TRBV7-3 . TGTGCCAGCAGCCCCCTCTCAGCGGGTTCTGGAAACACCATATATTTT CASSPLSAGSGNTIYF
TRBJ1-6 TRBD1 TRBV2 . TGTGCCAGCAGCGGTCAGGGGGAGAATTCACCCCTCCACTTT CASSGQGENSPLHF